The 9 T cell receptor beta chains below were found in one sample sequenced in a study of T cells in Graves' hyperthyroidism and ophthalmopathy. The CDR3 regions of TCR beta were amplified from RNA transcripts. HTBI primers were the set used in a first-round RT-PCR of the TCR CDR3. TCRdb recomputed calls from the multiplex PCR reads with MiXCR, one row per CDR3 protein. This table has a few hundred thousand distinct CDR3 sequences, approximately 15% appearing once. The specimen was blood. Source of these receptors: a woman aged 18 to 35 with Graves' hyperthyroidism that later progressed to Graves' ophthalmopathy.

This clonotype was picked up a small number of times. The chain has TRBV7-9 and TRBJ2-1, with 12 bases matching TRBD2. This CDR3 region has 16 residues. The germline gives CDR1 SEHNR, CDR2 FQNEAQ (reference sequence). Unmatched junction bases numbered 5, after V lost 1 base and J lost 7 bases. CDR3 region: CASSLETSGRKNEQFF. Here the CDR3 DNA reads TGTGCCAGCAGCTTAGAGACTAGCGGGAGAAAGAATGAGCAGTTCTTC. Supplemented by reference TRBV7-9 and TRBJ2-1, the full variable domain reads DTGVSQNPRHKITKRGQNVTFRCDPISEHNRLYWYRQTLGQGPEFLTYFQNEAQLEKSRLLSDRFSAERPKGSFSTLEIQRTEQGDSAMYLCASSLETSGRKNEQFFGPGTRLTVL.

This clonotype was found many times. The chain employs TRBV15 and TRBJ2-7, with D unresolved. This CDR3 contains 13 residues. V was shortened by 3 bases and J by 2 bases, with 8 bases between the two germline ends. Germline values: CDR1 LNHNV, CDR2 YYDKDF (reference sequence). As DNA, the CDR3 is TGTGCCACCAGCAGCCACGCTACCTACGAGCAGTACTTC. It specifies CATSSHATYEQYF.

This clonotype was recorded at least ten times. The chain employs TRBV30 and TRBJ1-6; unclear D gene. Trimming pared 3 bases from V and 7 bases from J, leaving 13 bases between. The germline V gene encodes CDR1 GTSNPN and CDR2 SVGIG (reference sequence). The CDR3 sequence is 14 residues long. The CDR3 is CAWRPGSLNSPLHF. CDR3 in DNA: TGTGCCTGGAGGCCGGGATCTCTGAATTCACCCCTCCACTTT.

This clonotype was observed a handful of times. The V gene is TRBV7-2, the J gene TRBJ2-2; 7 positions match TRBD2. CDR3 length equals 16 residues. V shed 5 bases, J shed 6 bases, and the junction held 12 bases outside the gene matches. The V gene's germline CDR1 is SGHTA and CDR2 FQGNSA. The CDR3 loop reads CASSGGVGKSAGELFF. DNA for the CDR3: TGTGCCAGCAGCGGGGGGGTGGGGAAGTCAGCCGGGGAGCTGTTTTTT. The full variable domain, in which reference TRBV7-2 and TRBJ2-2 provide the parts outside the CDR3, is GAGVSQSPSNKVTEKGKDVELRCDPISGHTALYWYRQSLGQGLEFLIYFQGNSAPDKSGLPSDRFSAERTGGSVSTLTIQRTQQEDSAVYLCASSGGVGKSAGELFFGEGSRLTVL.

This chain joins TRBV6-1 and TRBJ2-1; D is possibly TRBD1 (5 bases). Trimming pared 0 bases from V and 1 base from J, leaving 7 bases between. The CDR3 consists of 15 residues. Germline lookup yields CDR1 MNHNS and CDR2 SASEGT. CDR3 in amino acids: CASSEAPGSYNEQFF. The CDR3 DNA reads as TGTGCCAGCAGTGAAGCCCCAGGGTCCTACAATGAGCAGTTCTTC.

This clonotype was seen ten or more times. The DNA for the CDR3 is TGTGCCAGCAGTGATTTGACAGGGGACGATCAGCCCCAGCATTTT. This gives the protein CASSDLTGDDQPQHF. The chain recombines TRBV2 with TRBJ1-5; 8 positions match TRBD1. Trimming at V came to 3 bases and at J to 5 bases, leaving 6 bases not matched to a gene. This CDR3 is 15 amino acids long. CDR1 and CDR2 from the germline V gene are SNHLY and FYNNEI.

This clonotype was seen ten or more times. In DNA form, the CDR3 reads TGTGCCAGCAGCCCCCCCATAGCGGGAGGCTCCCAGTACTTC. Translating gives CASSPPIAGGSQYF. This chain joins TRBV9 and TRBJ2-5, with 10 nucleotides matching TRBD2. Germline V gene sequence: CDR1 SGDLS, CDR2 YYNGEE. J was trimmed by 9 bases and V by 4 bases; bases with no gene match: 9. The CDR3 is 14 residues long. The variable domain in full, completed from reference TRBV9 and TRBJ2-5, reads DSGVTQTPKHLITATGQRVTLRCSPRSGDLSVYWYQQSLDQGLQFLIQYYNGEERAKGNILERFSAQQFPDLHSELNLSSLELGDSALYFCASSPPIAGGSQYFGPGTRLLVL.

V gene TRBV3-1 combines with J gene TRBJ2-7, with 8 bases that match TRBD1. J was trimmed by 0 bases and V by 5 bases; bases with no gene match: 9. Germline-derived CDR1 and CDR2 are LGHDT and YNNKEL (reference sequence). The CDR3 contains 16 residues. The CDR3 loop is CASSFLKGQGSYEQYF. In DNA, the CDR3 is TGTGCCAGCAGCTTCCTTAAAGGACAGGGCTCCTACGAGCAGTACTTC.

The chain links TRBV6-4 to TRBJ2-1; 14 positions match TRBD2. The CDR3 is 17 residues long. Germline CDR1 is MRHNA and CDR2 is SNTAGT. V lost 2 bases to trimming and J lost 5 bases; unmatched junction nucleotides: 5. CDR3 bases: TGTGCCAGCAGTGACACCGGACTAGCGGGAGGCGACAATGAGCAGTTCTTC. Translated: CASSDTGLAGGDNEQFF.